Listed below are T cell receptor beta chains from one sample, sequenced in a study of CD8 T cells in ankylosing spondylitis. Each CDR3 protein gets one entry after TCRdb re-called the 5' RACE reads with MiXCR. The table has some 220,000 distinct CDR3 sequences, under 12% seen once. The specimen sequenced was blood, either unsorted or a sorted T cell fraction (not recorded which). These receptors all come from a male donor with ankylosing spondylitis or in good health (not recorded which). The CDR3 runs from the conserved cysteine through the conserved F or W. The D gene is left open where the match is weak. Rows give clone size only sometimes, using once, few, many, or a class for an expanded clone.

16	TRBV5-5	TRBD2	TRBJ2-7	many	CASSLVGTSGTYEQYF	TGTGCCAGCAGCTTGGTGGGGACTAGCGGTACGTATGAGCAGTACTTC
20	TRBV15	TRBD2	TRBJ2-1	many	CATSLLTSGGPYSSYNEQFF	TGTGCCACCAGCCTACTAACTAGCGGGGGGCCCTATAGCTCCTACAATGAGCAGTTCTTC
15	TRBV12-3/TRBV12-4	-	TRBJ1-5	many	CASSPEGYSNQPQHF	TGTGCCAGCAGTCCCGAGGGATATAGCAATCAGCCCCAGCATTTT
15	TRBV18	-	TRBJ2-3	few	CASSPGNRPTDTQYF	TGTGCCAGCTCACCCGGGAACAGACCCACAGATACGCAGTATTTT
15	TRBV11-2	TRBD2	TRBJ2-1	many	CASSTSGTPDDEQFF	TGTGCCAGCAGCACTAGCGGGACCCCCGACGATGAGCAGTTCTTC
13	TRBV12-5	TRBD2	TRBJ2-1	many	CASGYGLVNEQFF	TGTGCTAGTGGTTACGGACTAGTGAATGAGCAGTTCTTC
17	TRBV7-9	TRBD2	TRBJ2-3	-	CASSRGLAGASTDTQYF	TGTGCCAGCAGCCGTGGACTAGCGGGGGCCAGCACAGATACGCAGTATTTT
15	TRBV5-1	TRBD1	TRBJ1-2	many	CASSFGTGGSYGYTF	TGCGCCAGCAGCTTTGGGACAGGGGGCAGCTATGGCTACACCTTC
14	TRBV29-1	TRBD2	TRBJ2-3	-	CSVPRGVGADTQYF	TGCAGCGTCCCCCGGGGGGTAGGGGCAGATACGCAGTATTTT
15	TRBV30	-	TRBJ2-3	many	CAWSRRASSTDTQYF	TGTGCCTGGAGTCGTAGGGCTTCTAGCACAGATACGCAGTATTTT
13	TRBV10-2	-	TRBJ1-2	few	CASSDPGWGGYTF	TGCGCCAGCAGTGATCCAGGCTGGGGAGGCTACACCTTC
16	TRBV7-2	-	TRBJ2-2	-	CASSLEIGLHTEELFF	TGTGCCAGCAGCTTAGAGATCGGGCTACACACCGAGGAGCTGTTTTTT
16	TRBV11-1	TRBD2	TRBJ2-3	many	CASSLRLASSTDTQYF	TGTGCCAGCAGCTTGAGACTAGCGTCTAGCACAGATACGCAGTATTTT
14	TRBV20-1	-	TRBJ2-5	many	CSAPRDLGPGAQYF	TGCAGTGCTCCCCGGGACTTGGGACCTGGAGCCCAGTACTTC
15	TRBV11-2	-	TRBJ2-7	many	CASSLRSRHGHEQYF	TGTGCCAGCAGCTTAAGAAGTAGGCATGGGCATGAGCAGTACTTC
14	TRBV19	TRBD2	TRBJ2-1	many	CASVGLAGGREQFF	TGTGCCAGTGTAGGACTAGCGGGAGGCAGGGAGCAGTTCTTC
13	TRBV6-1	-	TRBJ2-7	many	CASSEEGIYEQYF	TGTGCCAGCAGTGAAGAAGGGATCTACGAGCAGTACTTC